This T cell receptor beta chain was sequenced in a study of vaccination effects on CD4 cells after COVID-19. The study's findings and limits: Convalescent patients numbered few in the study; early post-infection timepoints were missing entirely. The study found marked clonal contraction of infection- and vaccine-induced clones late after vaccination.

Sequencing was performed with immunoSEQ multiplex PCR; in TCRdb, only in-frame clones are kept and a portion is missing. Altogether tens of thousands of clones are present, around 73% being singletons, with the ten largest covering approximately 15%. About this clone: What it recognizes is unknown.

Germline V gives CDR1 MNHEY, CDR2 SVGEGT. This CDR3 is 17 amino acids long. With 5 bases removed from V and 0 bases from J, the gap between germline ends came to 19 bases. After expansion with viral peptide pools in the ViraFEST assay, antigen-specific CD4+ T cells were sequenced. Having been cultured for less than 13 days, the cells underwent CD4+ T cell isolation. Their SARS-CoV-2 infection, verified by PCR, occurred between March and December 2020. IL-2 at approximately 10 IU/ml and peptides at 8.5 to 10 ug/ml were added to cultured PBMC, more than 1.5 million per well. On days 3 and 7, fresh IL-2 medium replaced half the medium.

This TCR was recovered from a human donor who had a prior SARS-CoV-2 infection. This sequence joins TRBV6-2 or TRBV6-3 and TRBJ1-2; D might be TRBD1 (6 bases). The sample was CD4+ T cells from PBMCs cultured with HCoV-NL63 spike peptides, taken before COVID-19 vaccination. CDR3 residues: CASSQRTVKETNYGYTF. The CDR3 nucleotides read TGTGCCAGCAGTCAAAGGACAGTTAAAGAAACTAACTATGGCTACACCTTC.